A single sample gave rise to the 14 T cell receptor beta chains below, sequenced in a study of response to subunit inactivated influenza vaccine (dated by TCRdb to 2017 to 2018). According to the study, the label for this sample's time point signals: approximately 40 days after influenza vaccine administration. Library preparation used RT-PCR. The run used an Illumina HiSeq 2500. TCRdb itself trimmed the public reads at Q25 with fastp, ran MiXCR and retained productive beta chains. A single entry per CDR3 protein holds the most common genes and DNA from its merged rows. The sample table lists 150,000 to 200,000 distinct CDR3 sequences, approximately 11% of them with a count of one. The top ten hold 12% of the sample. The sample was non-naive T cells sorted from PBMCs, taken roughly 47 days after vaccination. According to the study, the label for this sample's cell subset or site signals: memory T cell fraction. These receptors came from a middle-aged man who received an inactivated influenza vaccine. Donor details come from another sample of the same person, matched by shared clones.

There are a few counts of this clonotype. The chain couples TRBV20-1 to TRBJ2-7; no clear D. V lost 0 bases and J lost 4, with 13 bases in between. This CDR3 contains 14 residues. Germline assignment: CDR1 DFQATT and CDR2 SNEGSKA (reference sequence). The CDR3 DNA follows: TGCAGTGCTAGAGATTCGGCCACCGGGTACGAGCAGTACTTC. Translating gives CSARDSATGYEQYF.

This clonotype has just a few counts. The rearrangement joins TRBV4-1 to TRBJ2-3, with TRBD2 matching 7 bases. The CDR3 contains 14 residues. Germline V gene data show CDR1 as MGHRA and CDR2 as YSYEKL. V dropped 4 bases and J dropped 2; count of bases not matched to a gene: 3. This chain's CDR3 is CASSPGTTTDTQYF. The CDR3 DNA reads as TGCGCCAGCAGCCCGGGGACTACCACAGATACGCAGTATTTT.

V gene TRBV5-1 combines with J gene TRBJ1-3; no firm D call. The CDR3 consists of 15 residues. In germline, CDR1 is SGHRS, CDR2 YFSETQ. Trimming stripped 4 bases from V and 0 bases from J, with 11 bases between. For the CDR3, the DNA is TGCGCCAGCAGCCCCGACGGGTTCTCTGGAAACACCATATATTTT. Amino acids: CASSPDGFSGNTIYF.

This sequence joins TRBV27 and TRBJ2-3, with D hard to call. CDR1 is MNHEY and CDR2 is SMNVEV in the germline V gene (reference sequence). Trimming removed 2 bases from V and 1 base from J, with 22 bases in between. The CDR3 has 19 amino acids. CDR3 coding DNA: TGTGCCAGCAGTTTACAGGTTCCCGTGGAAGAAGACGGCACAGATACGCAGTATTTT. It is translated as CASSLQVPVEEDGTDTQYF.

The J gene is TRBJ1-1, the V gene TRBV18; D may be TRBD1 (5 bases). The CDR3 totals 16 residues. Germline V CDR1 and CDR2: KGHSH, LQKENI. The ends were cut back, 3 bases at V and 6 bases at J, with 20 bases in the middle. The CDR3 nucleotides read TGTGCCAGCTCACCCAAGGCCATGGGGGTGGGTTCTGAAGCTTTCTTT. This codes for CASSPKAMGVGSEAFF.

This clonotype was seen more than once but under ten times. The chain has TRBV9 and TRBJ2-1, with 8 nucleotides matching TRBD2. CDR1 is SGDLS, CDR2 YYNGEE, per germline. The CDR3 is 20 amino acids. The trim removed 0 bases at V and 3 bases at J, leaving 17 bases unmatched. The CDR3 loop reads CASSVAPSWPVAGYYNEQFF. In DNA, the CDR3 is TGTGCCAGCAGCGTAGCCCCTTCGTGGCCGGTAGCGGGGTACTACAATGAGCAGTTCTTC.

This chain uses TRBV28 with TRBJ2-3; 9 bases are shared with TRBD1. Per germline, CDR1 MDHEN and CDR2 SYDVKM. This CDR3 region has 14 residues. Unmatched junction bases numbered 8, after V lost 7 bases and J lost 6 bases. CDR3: CASIRGTGMDTQYF. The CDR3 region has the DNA TGTGCCAGCATTAGAGGGACAGGGATGGATACGCAGTATTTT.

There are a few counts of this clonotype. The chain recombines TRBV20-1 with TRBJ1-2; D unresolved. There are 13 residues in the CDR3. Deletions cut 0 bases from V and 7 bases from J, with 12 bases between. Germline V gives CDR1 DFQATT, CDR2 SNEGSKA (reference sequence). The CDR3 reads CSARELVGSGYTF. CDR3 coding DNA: TGCAGTGCTAGAGAACTTGTCGGCAGTGGCTACACCTTC.

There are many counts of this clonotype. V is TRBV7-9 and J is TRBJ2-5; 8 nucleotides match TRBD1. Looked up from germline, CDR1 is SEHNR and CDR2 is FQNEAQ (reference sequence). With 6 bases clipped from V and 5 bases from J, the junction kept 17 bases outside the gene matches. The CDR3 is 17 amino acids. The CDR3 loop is CASSATYGQGSAETQYF. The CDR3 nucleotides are TGTGCCAGCAGTGCAACATATGGACAGGGTTCAGCGGAGACCCAGTACTTC.

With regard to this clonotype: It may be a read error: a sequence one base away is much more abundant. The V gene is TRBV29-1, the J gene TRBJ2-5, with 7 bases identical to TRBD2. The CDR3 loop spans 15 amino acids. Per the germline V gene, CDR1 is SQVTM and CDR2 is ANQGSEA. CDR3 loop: CRVGWGGEYQETQYF. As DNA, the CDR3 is TGCAGGGTCGGATGGGGGGGGGAGTACCAAGAGACCCAGTACTTC.

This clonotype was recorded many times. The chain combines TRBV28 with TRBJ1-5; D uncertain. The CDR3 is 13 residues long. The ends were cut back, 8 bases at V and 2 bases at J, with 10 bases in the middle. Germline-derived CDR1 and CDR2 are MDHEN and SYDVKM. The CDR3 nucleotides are TGTGCCAGCCGGACTGACGGCAATCAGCCCCAGCATTTT. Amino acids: CASRTDGNQPQHF. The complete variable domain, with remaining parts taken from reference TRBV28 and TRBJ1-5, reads DVKVTQSSRYLVKRTGEKVFLECVQDMDHENMFWYRQDPGLGLRLIYFSYDVKMKEKGDIPEGYSVSREKKERFSLILESASTNQTSMYLCASRTDGNQPQHFGDGTRLSIL.

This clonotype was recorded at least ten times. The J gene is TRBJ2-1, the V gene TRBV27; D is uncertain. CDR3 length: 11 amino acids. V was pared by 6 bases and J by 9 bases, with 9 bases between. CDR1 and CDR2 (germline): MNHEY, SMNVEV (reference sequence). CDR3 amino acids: CASRKNVEQFF. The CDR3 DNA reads TGTGCCAGCAGGAAAAATGTTGAGCAGTTCTTC.

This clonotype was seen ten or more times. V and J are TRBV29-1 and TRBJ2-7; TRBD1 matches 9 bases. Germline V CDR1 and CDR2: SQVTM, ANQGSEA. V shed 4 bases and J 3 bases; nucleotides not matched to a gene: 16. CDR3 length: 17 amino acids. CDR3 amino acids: CSVALLTGTGLHYEQYF. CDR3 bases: TGCAGCGTTGCCCTCTTAACCGGGACAGGGTTACACTACGAGCAGTACTTC.

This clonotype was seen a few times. CDR3 DNA sequence: TGCAGTGCTAGAGGGGCACAGCATAATTCACCCCTCCACTTT. Translating it yields CSARGAQHNSPLHF. V gene TRBV20-1 combines with J gene TRBJ1-6; no clear D. The CDR3 contains 14 residues. The germline V and J ends were trimmed by 1 base and 5 bases, with 9 bases remaining between them. The germline V gene has CDR1 DFQATT and CDR2 SNEGSKA (reference sequence).